This TCR beta chain came from a study of OX40 agonist ivuxolimab in advanced cancers. Whole-study context: Prior anti-PD-1, anti-PD-L1 or anti-CTLA-4 therapy did not bar entry, and about 38% had some. Study conclusions and caveats: CD4+ and CD8+ blood T cells expanded clonally by week 6 at 0.1 to 3.0 mg/kg. The study did not work out the antigen specificity of the expanded peripheral T cells.

Using immunoSEQ multiplex PCR, the repertoire was profiled, and TCRdb retains in-frame clones only, with some absent. In the table there are around 140,000 clones, 90% of which are singletons. About this clone itself: What it recognizes is unknown.

Autoimmune disease history or systemic immunosuppression meant exclusion. The CDR3 runs 11 residues. Germline V gives CDR1 LNHDA, CDR2 SQIVND (reference sequence). Trimming took 6 bases from V and 8 from J; bases not matched to a gene: 3. The starting material was CD4+ or CD8+ T cells sorted from blood, obtained in a trial of the OX40 agonist ivuxolimab. V gene TRBV19 combines with J gene TRBJ1-2, with 7 bases that match TRBD1. This clonotype was sampled from an adult with an advanced solid tumor such as melanoma, head and neck, liver or kidney cancer. In nucleotides, the CDR3 is TGTGCCAGTAGCCTACAGGGGGGCTACACCTTC. Protein product: CASSLQGGYTF. Based on the CDR3 plus reference TRBV19 and TRBJ1-2, the full variable domain is DGGITQSPKYLFRKEGQNVTLSCEQNLNHDAMYWYRQDPGQGLRLIYYSQIVNDFQKGDIAEGYSVSREKKESFPLTVTSAQKNPTAFYLCASSLQGGYTFGSGTRLTVV.